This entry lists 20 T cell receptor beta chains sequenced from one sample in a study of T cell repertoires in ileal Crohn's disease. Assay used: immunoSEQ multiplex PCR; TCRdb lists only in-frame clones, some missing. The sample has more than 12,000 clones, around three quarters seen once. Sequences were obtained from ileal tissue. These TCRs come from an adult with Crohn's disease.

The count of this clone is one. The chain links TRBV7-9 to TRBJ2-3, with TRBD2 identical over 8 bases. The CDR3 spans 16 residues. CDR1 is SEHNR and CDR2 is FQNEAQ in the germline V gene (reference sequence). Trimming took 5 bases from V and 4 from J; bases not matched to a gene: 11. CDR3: CASSPRGGGGPDTQYF. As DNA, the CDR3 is TGTGCCAGCAGCCCCCGGGGGGGCGGGGGCCCAGATACGCAGTATTTT.

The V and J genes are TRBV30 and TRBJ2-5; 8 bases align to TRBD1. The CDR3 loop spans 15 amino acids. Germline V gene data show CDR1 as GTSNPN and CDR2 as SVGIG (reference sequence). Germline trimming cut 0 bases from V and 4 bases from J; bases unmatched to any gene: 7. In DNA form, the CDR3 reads TGTGCCTGGAGTGTCCCGACAGGGGTTCCAGAGACCCAGTACTTC. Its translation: CAWSVPTGVPETQYF.

The CDR3 DNA sequence: TGTGCCATTAGGACAGCAATGAACACTGAAGCTTTCTTT. Its translation: CAIRTAMNTEAFF. V gene TRBV10-3 combines with J gene TRBJ1-1, with D tentatively TRBD1 (6 bases). Trimming left V 9 bases short and J 0 bases short, with 11 bases between. The CDR3 loop spans 13 amino acids. Germline lookup yields CDR1 ENHRY and CDR2 SYGVKD.

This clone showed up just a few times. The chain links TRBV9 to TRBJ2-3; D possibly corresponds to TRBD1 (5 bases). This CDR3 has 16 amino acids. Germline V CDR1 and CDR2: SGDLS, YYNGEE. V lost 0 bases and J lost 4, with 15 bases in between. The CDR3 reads CASSVVQGPSADTQYF. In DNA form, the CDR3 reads TGTGCCAGCAGCGTAGTCCAGGGTCCAAGCGCAGATACGCAGTATTTT.

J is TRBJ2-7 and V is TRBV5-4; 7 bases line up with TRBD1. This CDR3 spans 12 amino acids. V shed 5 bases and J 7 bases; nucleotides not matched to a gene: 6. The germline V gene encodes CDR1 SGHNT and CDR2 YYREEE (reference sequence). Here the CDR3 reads CASRTDRQEQYF. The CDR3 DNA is TGTGCCAGCAGAACGGACAGGCAGGAGCAGTACTTC.

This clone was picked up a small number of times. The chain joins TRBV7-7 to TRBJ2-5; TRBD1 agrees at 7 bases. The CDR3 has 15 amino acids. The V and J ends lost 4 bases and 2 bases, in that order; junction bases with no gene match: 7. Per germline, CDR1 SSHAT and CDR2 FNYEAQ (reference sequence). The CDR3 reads CASSSNPGQQETQYF. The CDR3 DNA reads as TGTGCCAGCAGCTCAAACCCGGGACAGCAAGAGACCCAGTACTTC.

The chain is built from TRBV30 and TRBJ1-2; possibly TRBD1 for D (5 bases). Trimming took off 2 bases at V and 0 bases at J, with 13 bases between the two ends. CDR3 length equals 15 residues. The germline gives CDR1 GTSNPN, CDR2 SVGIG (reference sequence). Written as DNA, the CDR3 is TGTGCCTGGAGTCTTCCGGCCAGGGCTAACTATGGCTACACCTTC. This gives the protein CAWSLPARANYGYTF.

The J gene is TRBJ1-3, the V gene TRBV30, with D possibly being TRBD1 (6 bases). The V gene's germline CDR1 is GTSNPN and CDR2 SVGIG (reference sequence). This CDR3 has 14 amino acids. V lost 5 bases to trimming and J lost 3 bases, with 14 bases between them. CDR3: CAWAPGQLGNTIYF. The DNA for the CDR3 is TGTGCCTGGGCTCCAGGACAGCTTGGAAACACCATATATTTT.

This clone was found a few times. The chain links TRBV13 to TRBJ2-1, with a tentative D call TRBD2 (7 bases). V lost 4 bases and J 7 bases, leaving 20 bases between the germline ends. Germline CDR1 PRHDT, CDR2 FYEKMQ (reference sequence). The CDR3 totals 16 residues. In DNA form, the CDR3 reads TGTGCCAGCAGCTCGAACAGGGAGGGAACGAGGAATGAGCAGTTCTTC. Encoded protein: CASSSNREGTRNEQFF.

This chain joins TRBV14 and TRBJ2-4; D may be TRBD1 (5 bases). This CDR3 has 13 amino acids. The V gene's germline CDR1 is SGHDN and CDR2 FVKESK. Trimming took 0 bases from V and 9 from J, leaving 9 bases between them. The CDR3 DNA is TGTGCCAGCAGCCAAGACAGGGCCGGCATTCAGTACTTC. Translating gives CASSQDRAGIQYF.

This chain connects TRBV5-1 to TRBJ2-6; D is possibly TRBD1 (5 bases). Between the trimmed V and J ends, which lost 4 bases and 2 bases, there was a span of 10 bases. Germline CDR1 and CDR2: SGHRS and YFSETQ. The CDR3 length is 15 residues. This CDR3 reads CASSLGQAGANVLTF. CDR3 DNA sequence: TGCGCCAGCAGCCTGGGGCAGGCTGGGGCCAACGTCCTGACTTTC.

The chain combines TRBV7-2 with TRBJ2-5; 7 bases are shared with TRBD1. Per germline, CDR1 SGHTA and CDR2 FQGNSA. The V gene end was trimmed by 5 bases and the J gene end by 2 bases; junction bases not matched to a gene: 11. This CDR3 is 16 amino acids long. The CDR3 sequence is CASSRGTAIFQETQYF. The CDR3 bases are TGTGCCAGCAGCAGAGGGACAGCAATATTTCAAGAGACCCAGTACTTC.

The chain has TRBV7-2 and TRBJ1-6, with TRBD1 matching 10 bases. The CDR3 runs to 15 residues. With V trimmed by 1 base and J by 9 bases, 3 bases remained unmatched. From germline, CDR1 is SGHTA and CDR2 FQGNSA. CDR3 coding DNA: TGTGCCAGCAGCTTAGTGGGGACAGGGGCTTCACCCCTCCACTTT. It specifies CASSLVGTGASPLHF.

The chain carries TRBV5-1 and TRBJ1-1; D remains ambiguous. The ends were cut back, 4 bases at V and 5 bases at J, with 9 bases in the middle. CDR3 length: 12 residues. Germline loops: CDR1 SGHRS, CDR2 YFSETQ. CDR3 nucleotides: TGCGCCAGCAGCGTCGAGGGAACTGAAGCTTTCTTT. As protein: CASSVEGTEAFF.

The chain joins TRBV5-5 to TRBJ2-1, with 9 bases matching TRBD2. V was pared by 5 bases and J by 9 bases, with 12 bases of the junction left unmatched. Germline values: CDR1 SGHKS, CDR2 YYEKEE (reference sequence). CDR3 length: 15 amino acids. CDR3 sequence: CASSTGAGGPGEQFF. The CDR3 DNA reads TGTGCCAGCAGTACGGGGGCGGGGGGGCCGGGTGAGCAGTTCTTC.

CDR3 sequence (DNA): TGTGCCAGCAGCCCCGAAACTACCTCCTACGAGCAGTACTTC. This sequence encodes CASSPETTSYEQYF. The rearrangement joins TRBV7-3 to TRBJ2-7; D remains ambiguous. The germline gives CDR1 SGHTA, CDR2 FQGTGA. Trimming removed 5 bases at V and 0 bases at J, with 11 bases between. The CDR3 extends over 14 amino acids.

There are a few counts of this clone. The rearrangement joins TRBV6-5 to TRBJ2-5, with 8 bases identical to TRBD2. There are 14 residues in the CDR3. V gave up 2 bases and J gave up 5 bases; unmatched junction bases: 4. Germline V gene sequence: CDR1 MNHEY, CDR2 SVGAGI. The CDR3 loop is CASSYRGGLETQYF. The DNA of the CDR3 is TGTGCCAGCAGTTACCGGGGGGGCCTTGAGACCCAGTACTTC.

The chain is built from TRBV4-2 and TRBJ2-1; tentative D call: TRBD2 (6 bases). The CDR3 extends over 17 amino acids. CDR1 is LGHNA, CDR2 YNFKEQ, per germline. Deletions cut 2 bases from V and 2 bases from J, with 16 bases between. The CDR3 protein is CASSQRTASVAYNEQFF. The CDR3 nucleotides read TGTGCCAGCAGCCAAAGGACGGCTAGCGTTGCCTACAATGAGCAGTTCTTC.

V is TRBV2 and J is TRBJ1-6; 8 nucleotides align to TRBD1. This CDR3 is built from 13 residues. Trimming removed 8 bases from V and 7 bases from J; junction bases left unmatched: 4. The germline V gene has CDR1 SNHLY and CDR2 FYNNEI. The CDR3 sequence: CASGDRRNSPLHF. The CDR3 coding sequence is TGTGCCAGCGGGGACAGGAGAAATTCACCCCTCCACTTT.

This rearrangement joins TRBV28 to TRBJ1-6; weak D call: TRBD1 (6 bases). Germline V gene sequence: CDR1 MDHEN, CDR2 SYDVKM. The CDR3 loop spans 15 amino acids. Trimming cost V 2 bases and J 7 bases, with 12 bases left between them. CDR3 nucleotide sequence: TGTGCCAGCAGTTTAAACAGGGTTGAGAATTCACCCCTCCACTTT. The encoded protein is CASSLNRVENSPLHF. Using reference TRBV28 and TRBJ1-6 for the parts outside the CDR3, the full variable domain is DVKVTQSSRYLVKRTGEKVFLECVQDMDHENMFWYRQDPGLGLRLIYFSYDVKMKEKGDIPEGYSVSREKKERFSLILESASTNQTSMYLCASSLNRVENSPLHFGNGTRLTVT.